The T cell receptor (beta chain) under discussion was sequenced for a study of T-cell memory formation after mild COVID-19. TCRdb itself ran the 5' RACE reads through MiXCR, one entry per CDR3 protein. The sample includes some 440,000 distinct CDR3 sequences, nearly 25% of them seen just once. Per the germline V gene, CDR1 is MNHEY and CDR2 is SVGEGT. The CDR3 sequence is 14 residues long. Trimming took off 2 bases at V and 2 bases at J, with 9 bases between the two ends. V is TRBV6-2 or TRBV6-3 and J is TRBJ1-1; tentative D call: TRBD1 (6 bases). The source of this sequence is an adult woman who had mild COVID-19 (a few samples of this study predate the infection). Cell type and time point are not known. The sequencing input was PBMCs or a T cell subset sorted from them (not recorded which). The CDR3 reads CASSYGTPNTEAFF. For the CDR3, the DNA is TGTGCCAGCAGTTACGGGACACCCAACACTGAAGCTTTCTTT.